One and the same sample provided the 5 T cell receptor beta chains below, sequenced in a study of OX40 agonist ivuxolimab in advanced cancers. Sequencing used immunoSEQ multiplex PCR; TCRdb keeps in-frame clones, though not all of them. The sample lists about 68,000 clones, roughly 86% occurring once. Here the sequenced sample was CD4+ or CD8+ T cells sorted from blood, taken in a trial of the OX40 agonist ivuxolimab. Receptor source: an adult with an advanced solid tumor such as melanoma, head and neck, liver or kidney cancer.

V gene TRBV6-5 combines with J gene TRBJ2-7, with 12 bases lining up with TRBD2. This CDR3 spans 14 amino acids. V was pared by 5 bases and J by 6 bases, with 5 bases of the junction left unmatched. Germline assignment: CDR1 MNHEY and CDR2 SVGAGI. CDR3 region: CASSMTSGGVEQYF. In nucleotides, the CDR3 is TGTGCCAGCAGTATGACTAGCGGGGGAGTCGAGCAGTACTTC.

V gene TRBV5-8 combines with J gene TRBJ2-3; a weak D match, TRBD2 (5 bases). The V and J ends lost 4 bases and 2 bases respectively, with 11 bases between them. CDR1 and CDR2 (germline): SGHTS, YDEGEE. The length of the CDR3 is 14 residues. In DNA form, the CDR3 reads TGTGCCAGCAGCCCGGGGATTTTCACAGATACGCAGTATTTT. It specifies CASSPGIFTDTQYF.

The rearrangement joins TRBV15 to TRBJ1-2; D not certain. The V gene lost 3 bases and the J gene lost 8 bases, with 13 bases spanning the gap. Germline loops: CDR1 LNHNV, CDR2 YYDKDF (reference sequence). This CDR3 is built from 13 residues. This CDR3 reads CATSRAGPMGYTF. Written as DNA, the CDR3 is TGTGCCACCAGCAGGGCTGGCCCGATGGGCTACACCTTC.

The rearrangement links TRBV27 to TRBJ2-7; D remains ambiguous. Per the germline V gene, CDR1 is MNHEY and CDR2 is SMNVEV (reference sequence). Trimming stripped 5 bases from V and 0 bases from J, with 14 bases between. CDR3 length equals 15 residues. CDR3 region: CASSQSDLSSYEQYF. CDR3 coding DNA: TGTGCCAGCAGTCAATCGGACCTGAGCTCCTACGAGCAGTACTTC.

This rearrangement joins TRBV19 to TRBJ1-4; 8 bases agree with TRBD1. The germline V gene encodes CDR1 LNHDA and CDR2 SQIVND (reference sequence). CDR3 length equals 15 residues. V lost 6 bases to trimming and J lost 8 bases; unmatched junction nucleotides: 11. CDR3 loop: CASRTEQGAREKLFF. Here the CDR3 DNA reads TGTGCCAGTAGGACGGAGCAGGGGGCTCGAGAAAAACTGTTTTTT.